Following are 23 T cell receptor beta chains from one sample sequenced in a study of cytomegalovirus exposure and HLA in healthy donors. Primers: 60 Vbeta forward and 13 Jbeta reverse. Generated by immunoSEQ multiplex PCR, the TCRdb table keeps only in-frame clones and is missing some. The sample lists approximately 160,000 clones, 68% occurring once. Sequenced input: PBMCs. These receptors came from a woman between 18 and 29 years old in good health and CMV-seropositive.

The J gene is TRBJ2-5, the V gene TRBV12-5, with 10 bases fitting TRBD2. Germline V gene lookup returns CDR1 LGHNT and CDR2 FRNRAP. V lost 1 base and J lost 5; bases outside the gene matches: 4. This CDR3 has 15 residues. The CDR3 sequence is CASGLGLAGAETQYF. DNA for the CDR3: TGTGCTAGTGGTTTGGGCCTAGCGGGGGCTGAGACCCAGTACTTC.

This chain joins TRBV7-3 and TRBJ1-2; the match to TRBD1 covers 7 bases. V gave up 5 bases and J gave up 9 bases; unmatched junction bases: 9. CDR1 and CDR2 from the germline V gene are SGHTA and FQGTGA. The CDR3 sequence is 13 residues long. CDR3 residues: CASSPSQGGRYTF. Here the CDR3 DNA reads TGTGCCAGCAGCCCGAGTCAGGGGGGCCGCTACACCTTC.

The chain links TRBV15 to TRBJ1-2; no reliable D call. Trimming removed 4 bases at V and 3 bases at J, with 15 bases between. There are 15 residues in the CDR3. Per the germline V gene, CDR1 is LNHNV and CDR2 is YYDKDF (reference sequence). CDR3 residues: CATSKYSQQYYGYTF. CDR3 coding DNA: TGTGCCACCAGCAAGTATAGCCAACAATACTATGGCTACACCTTC.

This clone was detected a few times. The genes are TRBV5-1 and TRBJ2-2; D ambiguous. CDR1 is SGHRS and CDR2 is YFSETQ in the germline V gene. V shed 3 bases and J shed 4 bases, with 7 bases lying between them. This CDR3 is 13 amino acids long. In DNA form, the CDR3 reads TGCGCCAGCAGCTCTTCGTCCACCGGGGAGCTGTTTTTT. Protein: CASSSSSTGELFF.

The chain employs TRBV7-6 and TRBJ2-5; 11 bases align to TRBD2. V shed 5 bases, J shed 3 bases, and the junction held 11 bases outside the gene matches. The germline CDR1 and CDR2 sequences are SGHVS and FNYEAQ. CDR3 length: 17 residues. The CDR3 DNA reads TGTGCCAGCAGCCCGCGACTAGCGGGGATACCTGAAGAGACCCAGTACTTC. It encodes CASSPRLAGIPEETQYF. The whole variable domain, filled in from reference TRBV7-6 and TRBJ2-5, reads GAGVSQSPRYKVTKRGQDVALRCDPISGHVSLYWYRQALGQGPEFLTYFNYEAQQDKSGLPNDRFSAERPEGSISTLTIQRTEQRDSAMYRCASSPRLAGIPEETQYFGPGTRLLVL.

This clone was detected only once. The V and J genes are TRBV6-1 and TRBJ1-5, with 8 nucleotides matching TRBD1. CDR1 is MNHNS, CDR2 SASEGT, per germline. The CDR3 is 15 residues long. With 6 bases clipped from V and 5 bases from J, the junction kept 9 bases outside the gene matches. The CDR3 loop reads CASRRTGLFYQPQHF. The CDR3, as DNA: TGTGCCAGCAGGAGGACAGGGCTATTTTATCAGCCCCAGCATTTT.

The rearrangement uses TRBV10-3 and TRBJ1-2, with D unresolved. Deletions cut 7 bases from V and 8 bases from J, with 17 bases between. The CDR3 sequence is 13 residues long. Looked up from germline, CDR1 is ENHRY and CDR2 is SYGVKD. Here the CDR3 reads CAITQTNSGGYTF. The CDR3 coding sequence is TGTGCCATCACTCAGACTAACTCCGGCGGCTACACCTTC.

The V gene is TRBV2, the J gene TRBJ2-5; 9 nucleotides line up with TRBD2. CDR3 length equals 15 residues. The germline V gene encodes CDR1 SNHLY and CDR2 FYNNEI. Trimming at V came to 3 bases and at J to 4 bases, leaving 6 bases not matched to a gene. Written as DNA, the CDR3 is TGTGCCAGCAGTGAGAATAGCGGGAGTTTAGAGACCCAGTACTTC. Translating it yields CASSENSGSLETQYF.

The chain is built from TRBV6-5 and TRBJ2-7, with TRBD2 as a possible D gene (5 bases). V shed 6 bases and J shed 3 bases, with 15 bases lying between them. CDR1 is MNHEY, CDR2 SVGAGI, per germline. This CDR3 is 14 amino acids long. The CDR3 sequence is CASSPRSVLYEQYF. In DNA, the CDR3 is TGTGCCAGCAGCCCCCGTAGCGTCCTCTACGAGCAGTACTTC.

This clone was recorded only once. V is TRBV9 and J is TRBJ2-3, with a tentative D call TRBD2 (6 bases). Per germline, CDR1 SGDLS and CDR2 YYNGEE. The CDR3 runs 15 residues. The V gene lost 0 bases and the J gene lost 1 base, with 9 bases spanning the gap. As DNA, the CDR3 is TGTGCCAGCAGCGTAGGGGGGGTAGGCACAGATACGCAGTATTTT. This codes for CASSVGGVGTDTQYF. The complete variable domain, with remaining parts taken from reference TRBV9 and TRBJ2-3, reads DSGVTQTPKHLITATGQRVTLRCSPRSGDLSVYWYQQSLDQGLQFLIQYYNGEERAKGNILERFSAQQFPDLHSELNLSSLELGDSALYFCASSVGGVGTDTQYFGPGTRLTVL.

The gene calls are TRBV5-6 and TRBJ1-3, with D possibly matching TRBD1 (5 bases). Germline V gives CDR1 SGHDT, CDR2 YYEEEE. Trimming stripped 7 bases from V and 0 bases from J, with 17 bases between. There are 16 residues in the CDR3. CDR3 DNA: TGTGCCAGCCGATTGGGGAGACAGCTCTCTGGAAACACCATATATTTT. It translates to CASRLGRQLSGNTIYF.

V and J are TRBV4-1 and TRBJ2-1; TRBD2 matches 8 bases. After removal of 1 base from V and 10 bases from J, the junction contained 15 bases not matched to a gene. This CDR3 region has 17 residues. Germline lookup yields CDR1 MGHRA and CDR2 YSYEKL. For the CDR3, the DNA is TGCGCCAGCAGCCAAGTTATGGGCGGGGGGCGAATTTTGGAGCAGTTCTTC. Protein product: CASSQVMGGGRILEQFF.

The genes are TRBV30 and TRBJ1-1; 7 bases are shared with TRBD1. The CDR3 consists of 15 residues. From germline, CDR1 is GTSNPN and CDR2 SVGIG (reference sequence). Trimming at V came to 3 bases and at J to 8 bases, leaving 15 bases not matched to a gene. The CDR3 sequence: CAWRRGRLGKTEAFF. The CDR3 DNA reads TGTGCCTGGAGAAGGGGGCGCCTCGGGAAAACGGAAGCTTTCTTT.

V usage is TRBV6-1 and J usage is TRBJ1-2; D is unclear. V shed 6 bases and J shed 4 bases, with 9 bases lying between them. The CDR3 covers 12 residues. Looked up from germline, CDR1 is MNHNS and CDR2 is SASEGT. Written as DNA, the CDR3 is TGTGCCAGCAGCGGGCGGGGCTATGGCTACACCTTC. Residues: CASSGRGYGYTF.

This clone was picked up a small number of times. The chain joins TRBV6-1 to TRBJ1-2, with TRBD1 identical over 9 bases. Trimming cost V 10 bases and J 4 bases; bases outside gene matches: 4. CDR1 is MNHNS, CDR2 SASEGT, per germline. The CDR3 loop spans 12 amino acids. The CDR3 DNA reads as TGTGCCACCCTGACAGGGGGCTATGGCTACACCTTC. Residues: CATLTGGYGYTF.

The gene calls are TRBV10-2 and TRBJ1-1, with 10 nucleotides matching TRBD1. V was pared by 7 bases and J by 1 base, with 18 bases of the junction left unmatched. Germline-derived CDR1 and CDR2 are WSHSY and SAAADI. The CDR3 has 19 amino acids. The CDR3 nucleotides read TGCGCCAGCATTGATCCGGGACAGGGGTTTTTGCCGACGAACACTGAAGCTTTCTTT. Amino acids: CASIDPGQGFLPTNTEAFF.

The chain links TRBV2 to TRBJ1-2; D call uncertain. Trimming stripped 3 bases from V and 5 bases from J, with 7 bases between. The CDR3 length is 12 residues. In germline, CDR1 is SNHLY, CDR2 FYNNEI. The CDR3: CASSDLSYGYTF. CDR3 sequence (DNA): TGTGCCAGCAGTGACTTGAGTTATGGCTACACCTTC.

This clone occurred once. The chain uses TRBV5-1 and TRBJ1-2; D is unclear. Trimming left V 0 bases short and J 0 bases short, with 9 bases between. Germline assignment: CDR1 SGHRS and CDR2 YFSETQ. This CDR3 is 15 amino acids long. The CDR3 DNA reads as TGCGCCAGCAGCTTGGAAAGCGGAGCTAACTATGGCTACACCTTC. The encoded protein is CASSLESGANYGYTF.

V and J are TRBV19 and TRBJ2-2, with D perhaps TRBD2 (6 bases). The CDR3 contains 15 residues. The ends were cut back, 5 bases at V and 5 bases at J, with 15 bases in the middle. Germline lookup yields CDR1 LNHDA and CDR2 SQIVND (reference sequence). Written as DNA, the CDR3 is TGTGCCAGTAGTCCCCGGGACTCATTGACCGGGGAGCTGTTTTTT. Amino acids: CASSPRDSLTGELFF.

The chain links TRBV28 to TRBJ1-1; 7 bases map to TRBD1. The germline gives CDR1 MDHEN, CDR2 SYDVKM. V lost 4 bases, J lost 6 bases, and 5 bases stayed unmatched. This CDR3 has 13 amino acids. CDR3: CASSYGTVAEAFF. The DNA for the CDR3 is TGTGCCAGCAGTTACGGGACAGTCGCTGAAGCTTTCTTT.

This clone has only a few counts. The chain is built from TRBV7-2 and TRBJ2-7, with TRBD2 as a possible D gene (6 bases). The germline V gene has CDR1 SGHTA and CDR2 FQGNSA. V was trimmed by 4 bases and J by 6 bases, leaving 10 bases between them. The CDR3 extends over 12 amino acids. CDR3 region: CASSSTSSEQYF. CDR3 bases: TGTGCCAGCAGCTCGACTAGTTCCGAGCAGTACTTC.

The V call is TRBV25-1, the J call TRBJ1-2; TRBD1 is a possible D gene (5 bases). The CDR3 is 14 amino acids. Germline V gives CDR1 MGHDK, CDR2 SYGVNS. V was pared by 8 bases and J by 8 bases, with 21 bases between. In DNA form, the CDR3 reads TGTGCCAGCTTTGGAGACAGTGGAGGGCACGGCTACACCTTC. It encodes CASFGDSGGHGYTF.

The V gene is TRBV9, the J gene TRBJ2-7; 7 bases are shared with TRBD2. With 3 bases clipped from V and 4 bases from J, the junction kept 10 bases outside the gene matches. The CDR3 is 15 residues long. The germline V gene has CDR1 SGDLS and CDR2 YYNGEE. The CDR3 DNA reads TGTGCCAGCAGCGAAAGTGGACTAGATCGTTACGAGCAGTACTTC. This translates into CASSESGLDRYEQYF.